This T cell receptor beta chain is drawn from a study of blood T cell repertoires in COVID-19. For the study at large: Sites in the United States, Italy and Spain provided acute and convalescent COVID-19 samples. The cDNA or gDNA used as material had been derived from T cells, B-cell-depleted T cells, or PBMCs.

The V gene lost 5 bases and the J gene lost 8 bases, with 9 bases spanning the gap. Looked up from germline, CDR1 is SNHLY and CDR2 is FYNNEI. The CDR3 length is 11 residues. Original handling: The assay estimated nucleated cells by amplifying reference gene primers. TCRdb keeps only in-frame clones here, not all; method: immunoSEQ multiplex PCR. V and J calls and clone size are copied from that table; D and trimming were computed from the DNA. The table shows approximately 94,000 clones, with more than 75% occurring only once. This chain joins TRBV2 and TRBJ1-2; the D gene is possibly TRBD1 (6 bases). This clonotype originated in a man aged 25-45 years in a cohort sampled during active COVID-19. Sequenced material: peripheral blood. CDR3 residues: CASSYRVGYTF. The CDR3 DNA reads as TGTGCCAGCAGTTACAGGGTCGGCTACACCTTC.